What follows are 14 T cell receptor beta chains derived from one specimen sequenced in a study of blood T cell repertoires in COVID-19. Sequencing used immunoSEQ multiplex PCR; TCRdb keeps in-frame clones, though not all of them. The sample lists roughly 97,000 clones, approximately 88% seen once, with roughly 29% in the top ten. Source material: peripheral blood. Every receptor here comes from a man between 60 and 75 years old with acute or convalescent COVID-19.

This chain links TRBV4-1 with TRBJ2-5, with 9 bases identical to TRBD2. Germline V gene sequence: CDR1 MGHRA, CDR2 YSYEKL. There are 17 residues in the CDR3. Unmatched junction bases numbered 9, after V lost 0 bases and J lost 4 bases. This CDR3 is CASSQDSSGSMRETQYF. In DNA form, the CDR3 reads TGCGCCAGCAGCCAAGATAGTAGCGGGAGTATGAGAGAGACCCAGTACTTC.

This rearrangement joins TRBV14 to TRBJ2-3; D may be TRBD2 (7 bases). In germline, CDR1 is SGHDN, CDR2 FVKESK. With 3 bases removed from V and 3 bases from J, the gap between germline ends came to 16 bases. The CDR3 consists of 16 residues. CDR3 in DNA: TGTGCCAGCAGCCACCGCCGGGGGGCTATGACAGATACGCAGTATTTT. Its translation: CASSHRRGAMTDTQYF.

The genes are TRBV4-1 and TRBJ2-7, with D possibly being TRBD1 (5 bases). Looked up from germline, CDR1 is MGHRA and CDR2 is YSYEKL. The ends were cut back, 8 bases at V and 6 bases at J, with 23 bases in the middle. The CDR3 runs 15 residues. The DNA of the CDR3 is TGCGCCAGCGGCTCGACCGGTCAGGGAACCTCCGAGCAGTACTTC. This translates into CASGSTGQGTSEQYF.

The chain carries TRBV7-9 and TRBJ1-2; D not certain. CDR1 and CDR2 (germline): SEHNR, FQNEAQ (reference sequence). The CDR3 spans 13 residues. The V end was cut by 5 bases, the J end by 6 bases, with 13 bases between. CDR3 in amino acids: CASSPLGGNGYTF. In DNA form, the CDR3 reads TGTGCCAGCAGCCCCCTGGGAGGGAATGGCTACACCTTC.

The chain is built from TRBV29-1 and TRBJ1-4; D perhaps matches TRBD1 (6 bases). V shed 6 bases and J shed 4 bases, with 12 bases lying between them. This CDR3 is built from 13 residues. Germline V gene lookup returns CDR1 SQVTM and CDR2 ANQGSEA. CDR3 loop: CSVPDRINEKLFF. Here the CDR3 DNA reads TGCAGCGTCCCGGACAGAATTAATGAAAAACTGTTTTTT.

This clone appeared a few times. This chain uses TRBV5-1 with TRBJ2-5; D gene ambiguous. The V and J ends lost 0 bases and 4 bases respectively, with 4 bases between them. Per germline, CDR1 SGHRS and CDR2 YFSETQ. This CDR3 is built from 12 residues. The CDR3 here is CASSLARETQYF. The CDR3 DNA sequence: TGCGCCAGCAGCTTGGCCAGAGAGACCCAGTACTTC.

The chain combines TRBV5-4 with TRBJ2-1, with D hard to call. The germline CDR1 and CDR2 sequences are SGHNT and YYREEE (reference sequence). The CDR3 sequence is 14 residues long. V was trimmed by 0 bases and J by 10 bases, leaving 14 bases between them. CDR3 DNA sequence: TGTGCCAGCAGCTTGGCCCGGAGATCGAGGGAGCAGTTCTTC. Protein product: CASSLARRSREQFF. Complete variable domain (other parts from reference TRBV5-4 and TRBJ2-1): ETGVTQSPTHLIKTRGQQVTLRCSSQSGHNTVSWYQQALGQGPQFIFQYYREEENGRGNFPPRFSGLQFPNYSSELNVNALELDDSALYLCASSLARRSREQFFGPGTRLTVL.

J is TRBJ1-1 and V is TRBV4-1, with a possible D match to TRBD1 (5 bases). This CDR3 has 16 amino acids. The germline V and J ends were trimmed by 1 base and 5 bases, with 17 bases remaining between them. Germline assignment: CDR1 MGHRA and CDR2 YSYEKL. The CDR3, as DNA: TGCGCCAGCAGCCAAGCGGCGCGGGGACTGACAACTGAAGCTTTCTTT. Translated, it gives CASSQAARGLTTEAFF.

The V call is TRBV27, the J call TRBJ2-7; 7 nucleotides line up with TRBD1. V gave up 6 bases and J gave up 4 bases; unmatched junction bases: 9. Germline CDR1 and CDR2: MNHEY and SMNVEV (reference sequence). This CDR3 has 14 residues. As DNA, the CDR3 is TGTGCCAGCAGCCCAGGGACAGCCACATACGAGCAGTACGTC. It is translated as CASSPGTATYEQYV.

This clone was seen more than once but under ten times. This chain links TRBV10-2 with TRBJ2-7, with a possible D match to TRBD2 (6 bases). This CDR3 is built from 14 residues. Germline loops: CDR1 WSHSY, CDR2 SAAADI. V lost 2 bases to trimming and J lost 4 bases, with 12 bases between them. The CDR3 DNA is TGCGCCAGCAGTGAGGTCGGGGGAAGGTACGAGCAGTACTTC. Translation: CASSEVGGRYEQYF.

The V and J genes are TRBV2 and TRBJ1-5; unclear D gene. The germline gives CDR1 SNHLY, CDR2 FYNNEI. V was pared by 7 bases and J by 6 bases, with 13 bases between. The CDR3 contains 13 residues. For the CDR3, the DNA is TGTGCCAGCACGGTTCAACCCCCTCAGCCCCAGCATTTT. This encodes CASTVQPPQPQHF.

The rearrangement joins TRBV6-5 to TRBJ2-5, with a tentative D call TRBD1 (5 bases). The germline gives CDR1 MNHEY, CDR2 SVGAGI. The V end lost 2 bases, the J end lost 7 bases, and 14 bases lay between the germline ends. This CDR3 spans 14 amino acids. The CDR3 is CASSYEGRVGTQYF. The CDR3 bases are TGTGCCAGCAGTTACGAAGGCAGGGTCGGGACCCAGTACTTC.

The chain couples TRBV4-2 to TRBJ2-7; 10 bases are shared with TRBD2. This CDR3 is built from 16 residues. V shed 4 bases, J shed 2 bases, and the junction held 8 bases outside the gene matches. Looked up from germline, CDR1 is LGHNA and CDR2 is YNFKEQ. CDR3 region: CASSRSTSGKAYEQYF. The CDR3 nucleotides read TGTGCCAGCAGCCGATCTACTAGCGGGAAGGCCTACGAGCAGTACTTC.

The rearrangement links TRBV7-9 to TRBJ1-1; D might be TRBD1 (5 bases). The length of the CDR3 is 14 residues. The germline CDR1 and CDR2 sequences are SEHNR and FQNEAQ (reference sequence). V lost 2 bases, J lost 1 base, and 8 bases lay in between. In DNA form, the CDR3 reads TGTGCCAGCAGCTTATCAGGGCGGAACACTGAAGCTTTCTTT. Translating it yields CASSLSGRNTEAFF.